This TCR beta chain was recorded in a study of spatial heterogeneity in lung cancer. The library protocol tagged each TCR cDNA with a unique molecular identifier. TCRdb reanalysed the 5' RACE reads using MiXCR and keeps one entry per CDR3 protein. Of about 10,000 distinct CDR3 sequences listed, roughly 6% were seen once; the top ten hold about 9.4%. As to this clonotype: Its antigen is not identified.

Broader study findings: In tumors, expanded intratumoral alpha and beta TCR counts tracked mutation counts.

Indicated time point: sample taken at primary tumor resection. Sequenced here: lung tumor tissue, sampled at surgery. The receptor was isolated from a male donor with early-stage non-small cell lung cancer.

CDR3 nucleotide sequence: TGCGCCAGCAGTCATCCCCCTCCCTATCGTCAAACCTACGAGCAGTACTTC. Protein product: CASSHPPPYRQTYEQYF. The J gene is TRBJ2-7, the V gene TRBV23-1; no clear D gene. TRBV23-1 is sorted into the ORF group, with uncertain function. Trimming shortened V by 3 bases and J by 2 bases, and 20 bases separated the two germline ends. CDR3 length equals 17 residues.